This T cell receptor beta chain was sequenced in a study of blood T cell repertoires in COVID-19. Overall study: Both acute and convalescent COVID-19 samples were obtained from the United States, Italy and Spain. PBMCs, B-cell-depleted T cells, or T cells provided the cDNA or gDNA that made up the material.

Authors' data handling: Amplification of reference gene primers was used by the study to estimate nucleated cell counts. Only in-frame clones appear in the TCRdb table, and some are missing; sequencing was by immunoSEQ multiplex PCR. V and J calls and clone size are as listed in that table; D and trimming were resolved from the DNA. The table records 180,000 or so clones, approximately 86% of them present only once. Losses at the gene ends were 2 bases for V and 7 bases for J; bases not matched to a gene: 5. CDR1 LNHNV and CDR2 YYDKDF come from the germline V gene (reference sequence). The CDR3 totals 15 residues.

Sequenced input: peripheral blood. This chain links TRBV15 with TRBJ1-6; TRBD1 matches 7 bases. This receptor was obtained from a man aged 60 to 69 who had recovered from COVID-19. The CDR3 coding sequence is TGTGCCACCAGCAGATCCACAGGGGACAATTCACCCCTCCACTTT. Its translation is CATSRSTGDNSPLHF.